A single TCR beta chain is shown here with its context. Which antigen it targets is not known. No base quality information exists; no much larger clone differs at one position. Including the terminal cysteine and phenylalanine, the CDR3 comprises 16 residues. Here the CDR3 DNA is all that survives: 48 bases in frame from base 1. Deletion took 0 bases off V and 0 bases off J, with a span of 9 bases between the germline ends. CDR1 and CDR2, per the germline V gene (reference sequence), are LGHDT and YNNKEL. The CDR3 regions of human TCRbeta chains were analyzed by immunosequencing. In the source study's methods: TCRs in the repertoires were compared against a reference library of SARS-CoV-2-specific TCRs that had been generated with the MIRA antigen-specificity platform. Breadth was defined as the fraction of unique TCRs that were SARS-CoV-2-associated. Depth was defined as the fraction of total T cells that were SARS-CoV-2-associated. Each spike-specific TCR was assigned to its reactive spike region and to a CD4 or CD8 class using the MIRA data. Log10-transformed breadth and depth values were compared by one-way ANOVA with Sidak's multiple comparisons tests. Drawn from immuneACCESS, this table holds only the in-frame rearrangements with V and J called that TCRdb kept. Clones are partly lost; checked studies trace under half to an unresolved V gene and leave the rest unexplained. V and J calls and clone size come straight from that table; D and trimming were deduced from the DNA. This sample is represented by 95,000 to 150,000 clones; 70% to 90% of them were singletons. Of the sample, 4.5% to 5% falls within the top ten clones.

Reading the label with the study, this specimen's time point is: baseline before first vaccination. The vaccinee samples were drawn from two UK trials, COV001 and COV002, one of which was a single-blind randomized controlled phase 2/3 trial testing AZD1222 (ChAdOx1 nCoV-19) in healthy adults. For TCRbeta chain sequencing, PBMC samples from trial participants were taken at day 0 and at day 28 after the second dose. The data were taken from a study of T cell responses to AZD1222 COVID-19 vaccine (TCRdb year 2021). Context from the whole study: AZD1222 recipients with second doses at about 4 weeks or about 12 weeks were pooled, because spike-specific TCR depth and breadth did not differ between schedules. A total of under 250 trial participants underwent TCR sequencing, of whom about 200 had received two doses of AZD1222 and some 26 had received two doses of the MenACWY control vaccine. Enrollment into the trials was organized by age into subgroups of 18-55, 56-69 and 70-plus years, and those subgroups contained 148, 28 and 57 TCR-sequenced participants, respectively.

Overall study outcomes, separate from this receptor: CD4 TCRs associated with the vaccine covered the entire spike protein, and the dominant responses were in regions 160-218 and 743-854. Most participants were white British and females outnumbered males, and the authors suggested that clonal diversity may have been underestimated. The 56-69-year group was small, and its depth increase did not reach significance, likely because of low power. Because no day 14 peak-response samples were available, repertoires were characterized only after the peak T cell response. Conclusions about previously exposed vaccinees are limited because only six or seven AZD1222 recipients were SARS-CoV-2 seropositive at baseline. Spike-specific TCR breadth and depth rose significantly after two AZD1222 doses compared with day 0 and with MenACWY recipients. Epitopes outside the regions mutated in the B.1.351 and B.1.1.7 variants were reportedly recognized by nearly half of the unique spike-specific TCRs.

Specimen: peripheral blood, collected on day 0 of AZD1222 vaccination. The TCR sequence derives from an adult in good health. The chain uses TRBV3-1 (or the pseudogene TRBV3-2) and TRBJ2-1, and perhaps TRBD1 as D gene, on 5 matching bases. The CDR3 protein sequence reads: CASSQEDNPSYNEQFF. The bases read TGTGCCAGCAGCCAAGAGGACAACCCCTCCTACAATGAGCAGTTCTTC.